This paragraph reports one TCR beta chain. Its antigen specificity is not known. Base qualities are not recorded, but no much larger clone differs from it by a single base. From its cysteine to its phenylalanine, the CDR3 spans 12 amino acids. The sequence is cut down to CDR3 DNA, 36 bases in frame from base 1. The junction shows trimming of 5 bases on V and 13 bases on J, and the gene matches do not reach 8 bases of it. CDR1 and CDR2 (MNHEY, SMNVEV) derive from the germline V gene (reference sequence). These data originate in a study of technical replicates of blood from a handful of donors (dated by TCRdb to the late 2010s). The method behind the library was the immunoSEQ multiplex PCR assay. TCRdb mirrors the immuneACCESS table, restricted to in-frame sequences. Some clones are absent from its copies; in checked studies, under half trace to an unresolved V gene, and the reason for the others is unknown. For this sample there are over 75,000 clones; approximately 96% appear just once. Approximately 0.2% of the sample goes to the ten largest clones.

The sequence is built from TRBV27 and TRBJ2-1, and 7 junctional nucleotides match TRBD1. Sequences were obtained from T cells isolated from PBMCs. This clonotype originated in a human donor in good health. The CDR3 region has the sequence CASSTRQGIQFF. The DNA is TGTGCCAGCAGTACCCGACAGGGCATTCAGTTCTTC.